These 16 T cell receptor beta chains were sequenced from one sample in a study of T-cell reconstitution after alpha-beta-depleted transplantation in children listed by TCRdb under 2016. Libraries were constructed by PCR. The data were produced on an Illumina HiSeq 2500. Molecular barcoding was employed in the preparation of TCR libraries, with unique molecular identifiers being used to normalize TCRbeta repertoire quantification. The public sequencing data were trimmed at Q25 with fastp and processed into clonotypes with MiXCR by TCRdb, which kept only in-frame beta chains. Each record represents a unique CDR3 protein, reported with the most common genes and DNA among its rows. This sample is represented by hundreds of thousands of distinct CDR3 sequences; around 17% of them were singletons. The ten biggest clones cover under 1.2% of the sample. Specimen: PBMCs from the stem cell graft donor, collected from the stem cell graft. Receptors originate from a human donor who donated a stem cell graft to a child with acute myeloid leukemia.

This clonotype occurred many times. This CDR3 is CASSQDLAGAYEQYV. CDR3 in DNA: TGTGCCAGCAGCCAAGATTTAGCAGGGGCCTACGAGCAGTACGTC. The chain combines TRBV4-2 with TRBJ2-7; perhaps TRBD1 as D (6 bases). The CDR3 spans 15 residues. CDR1 and CDR2 from the germline V gene are LGHNA and YNFKEQ. With 0 bases removed from V and 2 bases from J, the gap between germline ends came to 11 bases.

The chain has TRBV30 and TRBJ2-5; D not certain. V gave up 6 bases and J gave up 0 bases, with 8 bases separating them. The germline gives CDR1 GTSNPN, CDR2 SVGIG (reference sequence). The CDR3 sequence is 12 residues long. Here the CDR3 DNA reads TGTGCCTGCCAACCATACCAAGAGACCCAGTACTTC. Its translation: CACQPYQETQYF.

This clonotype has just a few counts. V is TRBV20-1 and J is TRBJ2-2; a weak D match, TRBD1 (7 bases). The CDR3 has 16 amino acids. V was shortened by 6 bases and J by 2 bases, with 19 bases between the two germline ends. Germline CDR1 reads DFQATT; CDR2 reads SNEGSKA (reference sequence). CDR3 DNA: TGCAGTGCCCGAAATAGGGGGCGGGGAAACACCGGGGAGCTGTTTTTT. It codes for CSARNRGRGNTGELFF.

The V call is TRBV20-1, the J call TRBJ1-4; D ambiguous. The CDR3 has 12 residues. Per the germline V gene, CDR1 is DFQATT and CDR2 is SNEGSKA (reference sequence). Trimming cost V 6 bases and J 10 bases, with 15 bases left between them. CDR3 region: CSAPGLAAKLFF. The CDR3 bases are TGCAGTGCACCGGGCCTTGCTGCAAAACTGTTTTTT.

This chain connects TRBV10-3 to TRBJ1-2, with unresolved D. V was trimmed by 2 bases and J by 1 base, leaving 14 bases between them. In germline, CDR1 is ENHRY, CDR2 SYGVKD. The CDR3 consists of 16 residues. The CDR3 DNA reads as TGTGCCATCAGTGAGCCCACGAGAGAGGATAACTATGGCTACACCTTC. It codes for CAISEPTREDNYGYTF.

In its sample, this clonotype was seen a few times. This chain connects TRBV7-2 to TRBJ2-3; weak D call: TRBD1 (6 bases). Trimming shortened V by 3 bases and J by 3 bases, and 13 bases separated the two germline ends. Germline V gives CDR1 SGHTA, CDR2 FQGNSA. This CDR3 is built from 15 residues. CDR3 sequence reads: CASSFRAGETDTQYF. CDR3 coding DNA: TGTGCCAGCAGCTTTAGGGCAGGGGAAACAGATACGCAGTATTTT.

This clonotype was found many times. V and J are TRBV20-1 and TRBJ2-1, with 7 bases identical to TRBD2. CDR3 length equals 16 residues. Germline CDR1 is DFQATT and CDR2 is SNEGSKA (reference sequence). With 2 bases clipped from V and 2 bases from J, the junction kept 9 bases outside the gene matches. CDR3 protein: CSARSERGPTYNEQFF. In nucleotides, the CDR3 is TGCAGTGCTAGAAGTGAGCGGGGTCCAACCTACAATGAGCAGTTCTTC.

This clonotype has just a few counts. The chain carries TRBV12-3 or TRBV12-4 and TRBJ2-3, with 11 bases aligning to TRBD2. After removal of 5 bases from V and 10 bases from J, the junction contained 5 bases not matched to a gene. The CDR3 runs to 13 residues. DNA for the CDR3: TGTGCCAGCAGTCCCGGGACTAGCGGAGCGCAGTATTTT. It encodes CASSPGTSGAQYF.

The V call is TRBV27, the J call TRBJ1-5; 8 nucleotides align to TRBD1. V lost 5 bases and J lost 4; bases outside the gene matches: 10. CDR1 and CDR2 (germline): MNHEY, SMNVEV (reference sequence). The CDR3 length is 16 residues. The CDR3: CASSETGVVFNQPQHF. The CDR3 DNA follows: TGTGCCAGCAGTGAGACAGGGGTCGTCTTTAATCAGCCCCAGCATTTT.

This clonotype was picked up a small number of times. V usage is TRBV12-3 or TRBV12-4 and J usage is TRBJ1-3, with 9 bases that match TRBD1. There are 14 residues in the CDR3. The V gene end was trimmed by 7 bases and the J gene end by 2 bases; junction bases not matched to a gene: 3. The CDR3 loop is CASNTGGPGNTIYF. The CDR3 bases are TGTGCCAGCAATACAGGGGGCCCTGGAAACACCATATATTTT.

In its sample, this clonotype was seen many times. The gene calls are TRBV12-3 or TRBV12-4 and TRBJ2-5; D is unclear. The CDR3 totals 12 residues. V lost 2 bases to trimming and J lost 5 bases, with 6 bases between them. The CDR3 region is CASSLLGETQYF. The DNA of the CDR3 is TGTGCCAGCAGTTTATTGGGGGAGACCCAGTACTTC.

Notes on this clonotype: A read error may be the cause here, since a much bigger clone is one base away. The CDR3 here is CSARDAQGDTEALF. For the CDR3, the DNA is TGCAGTGCTAGAGATGCACAGGGAGACACTGAAGCTTTATTT. The rearrangement uses TRBV20-1 and TRBJ1-1; D is possibly TRBD1 (6 bases). The CDR3 runs to 14 residues. Germline CDR1 and CDR2: DFQATT and SNEGSKA (reference sequence).

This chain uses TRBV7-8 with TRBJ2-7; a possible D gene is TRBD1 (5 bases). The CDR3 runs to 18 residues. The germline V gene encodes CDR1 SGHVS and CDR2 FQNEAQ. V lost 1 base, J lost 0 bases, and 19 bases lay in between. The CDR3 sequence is CASSLGGVGGASSYEQYV. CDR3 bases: TGTGCCAGCAGCTTAGGTGGGGTCGGTGGGGCGAGCTCCTACGAGCAGTACGTC.

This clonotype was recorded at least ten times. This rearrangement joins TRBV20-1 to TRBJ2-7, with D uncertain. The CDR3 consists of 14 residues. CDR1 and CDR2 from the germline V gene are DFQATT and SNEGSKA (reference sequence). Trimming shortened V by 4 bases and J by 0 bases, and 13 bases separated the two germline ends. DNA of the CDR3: TGCAGTGCTATGGCTAGAGACCTCTCCTACGAGCAGTACGTC. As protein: CSAMARDLSYEQYV.

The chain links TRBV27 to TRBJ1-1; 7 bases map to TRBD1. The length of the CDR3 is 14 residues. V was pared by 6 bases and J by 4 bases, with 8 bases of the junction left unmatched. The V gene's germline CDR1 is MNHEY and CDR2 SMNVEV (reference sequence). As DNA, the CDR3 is TGTGCCAGCAGACTGACAGGGAGAGGCACTGAAGCTTTCTTT. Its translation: CASRLTGRGTEAFF.

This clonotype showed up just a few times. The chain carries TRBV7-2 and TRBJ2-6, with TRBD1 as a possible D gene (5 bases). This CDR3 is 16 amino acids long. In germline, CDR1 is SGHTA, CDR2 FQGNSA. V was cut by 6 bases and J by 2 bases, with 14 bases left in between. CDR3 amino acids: CASRFNRSPGANVLTF. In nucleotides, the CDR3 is TGTGCCAGCAGATTCAACAGGTCCCCTGGGGCCAACGTCCTGACTTTC.